This T cell receptor beta chain came from a study of metastatic and nonmetastatic thyroid tumors. Study information: Repertoires from blood and tumor or nodule tissue of malignant and benign thyroid patients were compared. Study-wide findings and caveats: Malignant thyroid tumors reportedly exceeded benign nodules significantly in TCR beta diversity, with the difference appearing in blood and tumor.

Authors' data handling: Building a distant-metastasis classifier for papillary thyroid cancer drew on CDR3 differences across clinicopathological groups. Using MiXCR, TCRdb reanalyzed the PCR reads. The V and J calls and clone size come from TCRdb's table, not from the authors' own analysis. Here the sample spans fewer than 35,000 clones, about a sixth being singletons. Ahead of thyroid surgery, no patient had received treatment of any kind. In regard to this clone: Its cognate antigen is unknown.

Germline V gene sequence: CDR1 MGHDK, CDR2 SYGVNS. V lost 8 bases to trimming and J lost 7 bases, with 9 bases between them. This CDR3 is 12 amino acids long. The sequencing sample was made of blood. This clonotype originated in a male donor with papillary thyroid cancer or a benign thyroid nodule (not recorded which). Some clones in this sample may be carry-over from other donors' samples. This chain links TRBV25-1 with TRBJ1-6; tentative D call: TRBD1 (6 bases). The CDR3 protein is CASAQGNSPLHF. Written as DNA, the CDR3 is TGTGCCAGCGCGCAGGGGAATTCACCCCTCCACTTT. The entire variable domain, with the rest obtained from reference TRBV25-1 and TRBJ1-6, is as follows: EADIYQTPRYLVIGTGKKITLECSQTMGHDKMYWYQQDPGMELHLIHYSYGVNSTEKGDLSSESTVSRIRTEHFPLTLESARPSHTSQYLCASAQGNSPLHFGNGTRLTVT.